One T cell receptor beta chain is described in this entry. Its antigen is currently unknown. Time point meaning: recipient sample about 28 days before transplant, after cytoreduction. Germline V gives CDR1 MNHNS, CDR2 SASEGT. V gave up 2 bases and J gave up 3 bases, with 14 bases separating them. This CDR3 is built from 15 residues. Only in-frame clones appear in the TCRdb table, and some are missing; sequencing was by immunoSEQ multiplex PCR. The data contain thousands of clones, over 75% of them singletons. The sample belongs to a study of T cell clonotyping in hematopoietic cell transplantation. Regarding the study as a whole: Pathologically expanded recipient clonotypes increased progressively from day 30 to day 180 as diversity fell. Few recipient clonotypes overlapped donors; over 95% were de novo at given depth.

Sequencing was performed on peripheral blood mononuclear cells, taken before stem cell transplant. The gene calls are TRBV6-1 and TRBJ2-7, with D maybe TRBD2 (7 bases). This clonotype was obtained from a woman between 45 and 65 years old with acute myeloid leukemia. Some clones in this sample may be carry-over from other donors' samples. Here the CDR3 DNA reads TGTGCCAGCAGTGAACAGGGGAGGGTGGTCTACGAGCAGTACTTC. Amino acids: CASSEQGRVVYEQYF.